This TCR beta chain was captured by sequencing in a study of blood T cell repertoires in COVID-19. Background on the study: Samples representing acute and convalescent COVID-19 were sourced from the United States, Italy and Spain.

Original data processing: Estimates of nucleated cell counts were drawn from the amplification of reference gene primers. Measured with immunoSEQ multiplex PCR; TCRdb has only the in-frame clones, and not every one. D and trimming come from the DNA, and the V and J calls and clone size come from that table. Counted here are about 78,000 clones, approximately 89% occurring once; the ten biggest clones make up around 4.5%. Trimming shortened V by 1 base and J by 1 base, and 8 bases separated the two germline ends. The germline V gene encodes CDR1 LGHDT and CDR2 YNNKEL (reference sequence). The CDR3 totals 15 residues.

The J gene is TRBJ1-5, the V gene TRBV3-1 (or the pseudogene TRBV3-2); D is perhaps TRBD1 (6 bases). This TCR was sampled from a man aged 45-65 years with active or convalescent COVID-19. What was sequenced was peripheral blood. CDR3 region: CASSQGGQSNQPQHF. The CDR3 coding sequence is TGTGCCAGCAGCCAAGGCGGACAGAGCAATCAGCCCCAGCATTTT.